The clone carrying this TCR beta chain was seen more than once but under ten times. The target antigen is unknown. The CDR3 runs 14 residues. Trimming pared 1 base from V and 6 bases from J, leaving 12 bases between. Germline CDR1 SGHTA, CDR2 FQGNSA. These data belong to a study of cytomegalovirus exposure and HLA in healthy donors. Whole-study findings and limits: An analysis was carried out later, and it reportedly showed fewer N-insertions in an Asian-associated ancestry cluster than the roughly 700-donor mean.

60 Vbeta and 13 Jbeta primers were used in PCR. Original handling: There were some 87 million unique TCR beta chains by a later count, and 8.5 million to 14 million of them were shared. Repertoires were generated with immunoSEQ multiplex PCR, while TCRdb's copy carries only in-frame clones and drops some. That table supplies the V and J calls and clone size; D and trimming were determined from the DNA. This table holds 110,000 to 150,000 clones, approximately 63% found once. This chain uses TRBV7-2 with TRBJ1-1; D call uncertain. Sequencing was performed on PBMCs. This TCR was sampled from an older woman in good health and CMV-seropositive. In nucleotides, the CDR3 is TGTGCCAGCAGCTTAGTCCGGGGAAACGCTGAAGCTTTCTTT. It is translated as CASSLVRGNAEAFF.